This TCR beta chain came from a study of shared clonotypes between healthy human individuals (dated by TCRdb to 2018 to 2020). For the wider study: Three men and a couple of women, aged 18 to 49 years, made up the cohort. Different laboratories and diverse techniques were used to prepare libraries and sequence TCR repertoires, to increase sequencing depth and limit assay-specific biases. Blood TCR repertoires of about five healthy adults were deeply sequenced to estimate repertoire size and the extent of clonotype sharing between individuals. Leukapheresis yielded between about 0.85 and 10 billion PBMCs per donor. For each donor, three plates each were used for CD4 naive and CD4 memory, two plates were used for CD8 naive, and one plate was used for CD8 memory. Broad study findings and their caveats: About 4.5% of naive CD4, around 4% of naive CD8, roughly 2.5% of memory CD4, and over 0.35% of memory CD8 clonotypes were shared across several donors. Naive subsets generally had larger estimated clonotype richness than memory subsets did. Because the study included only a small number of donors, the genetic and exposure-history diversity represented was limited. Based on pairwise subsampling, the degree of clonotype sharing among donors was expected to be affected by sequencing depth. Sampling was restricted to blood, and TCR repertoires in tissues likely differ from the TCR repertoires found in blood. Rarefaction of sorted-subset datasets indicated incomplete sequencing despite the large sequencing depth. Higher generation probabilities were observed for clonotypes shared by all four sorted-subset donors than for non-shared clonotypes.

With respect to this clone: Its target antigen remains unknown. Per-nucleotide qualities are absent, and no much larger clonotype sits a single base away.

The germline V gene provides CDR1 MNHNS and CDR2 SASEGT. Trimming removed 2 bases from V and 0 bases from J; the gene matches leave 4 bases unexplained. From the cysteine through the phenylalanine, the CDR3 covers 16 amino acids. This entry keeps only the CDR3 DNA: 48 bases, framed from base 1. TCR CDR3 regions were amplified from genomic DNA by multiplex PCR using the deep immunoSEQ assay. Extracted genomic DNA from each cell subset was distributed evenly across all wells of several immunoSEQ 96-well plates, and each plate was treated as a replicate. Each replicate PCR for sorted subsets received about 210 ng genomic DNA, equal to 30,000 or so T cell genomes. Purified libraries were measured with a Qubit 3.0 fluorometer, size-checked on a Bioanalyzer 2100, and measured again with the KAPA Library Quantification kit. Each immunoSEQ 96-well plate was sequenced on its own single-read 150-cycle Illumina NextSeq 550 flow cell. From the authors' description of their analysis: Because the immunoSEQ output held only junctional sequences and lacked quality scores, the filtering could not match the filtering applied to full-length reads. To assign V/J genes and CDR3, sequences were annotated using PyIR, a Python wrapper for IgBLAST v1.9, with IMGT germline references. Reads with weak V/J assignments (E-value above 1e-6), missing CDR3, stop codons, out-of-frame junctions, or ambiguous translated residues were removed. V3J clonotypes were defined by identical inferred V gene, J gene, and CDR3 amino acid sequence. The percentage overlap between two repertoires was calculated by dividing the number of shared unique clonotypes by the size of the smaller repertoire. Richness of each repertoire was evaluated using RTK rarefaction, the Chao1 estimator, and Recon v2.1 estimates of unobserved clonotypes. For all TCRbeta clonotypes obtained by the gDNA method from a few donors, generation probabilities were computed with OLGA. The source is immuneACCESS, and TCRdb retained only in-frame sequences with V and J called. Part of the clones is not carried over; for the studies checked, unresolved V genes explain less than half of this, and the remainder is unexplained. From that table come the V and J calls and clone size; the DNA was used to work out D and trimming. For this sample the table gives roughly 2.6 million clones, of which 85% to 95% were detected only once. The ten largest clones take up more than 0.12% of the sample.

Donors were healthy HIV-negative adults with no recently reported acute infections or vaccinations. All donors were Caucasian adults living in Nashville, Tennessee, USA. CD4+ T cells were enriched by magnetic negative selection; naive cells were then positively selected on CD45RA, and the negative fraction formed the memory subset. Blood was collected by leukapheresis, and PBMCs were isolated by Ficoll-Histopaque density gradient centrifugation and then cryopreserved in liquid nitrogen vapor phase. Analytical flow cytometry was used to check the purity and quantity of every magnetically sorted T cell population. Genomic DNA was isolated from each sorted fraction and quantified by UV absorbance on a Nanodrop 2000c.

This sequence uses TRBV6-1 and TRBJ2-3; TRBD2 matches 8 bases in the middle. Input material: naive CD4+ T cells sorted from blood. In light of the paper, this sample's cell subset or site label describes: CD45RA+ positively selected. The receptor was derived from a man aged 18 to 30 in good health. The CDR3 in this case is CASSERRGASTDTQYF. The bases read TGTGCCAGCAGTGAAAGGCGGGGGGCCAGCACAGATACGCAGTATTTT.